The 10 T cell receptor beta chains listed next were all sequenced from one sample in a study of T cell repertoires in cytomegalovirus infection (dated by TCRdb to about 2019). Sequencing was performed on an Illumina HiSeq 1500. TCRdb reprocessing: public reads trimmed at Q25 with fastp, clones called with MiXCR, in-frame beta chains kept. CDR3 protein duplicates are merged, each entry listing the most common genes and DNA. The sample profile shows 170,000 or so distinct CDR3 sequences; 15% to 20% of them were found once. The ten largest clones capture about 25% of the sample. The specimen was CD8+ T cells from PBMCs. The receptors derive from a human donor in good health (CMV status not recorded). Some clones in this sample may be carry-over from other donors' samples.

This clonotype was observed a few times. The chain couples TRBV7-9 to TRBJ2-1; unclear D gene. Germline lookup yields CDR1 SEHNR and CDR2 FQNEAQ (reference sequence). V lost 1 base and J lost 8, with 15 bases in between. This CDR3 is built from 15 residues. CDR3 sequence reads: CASSLGVSSGDEQFF. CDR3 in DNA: TGTGCCAGCAGCTTAGGTGTATCCTCCGGCGATGAGCAGTTCTTC.

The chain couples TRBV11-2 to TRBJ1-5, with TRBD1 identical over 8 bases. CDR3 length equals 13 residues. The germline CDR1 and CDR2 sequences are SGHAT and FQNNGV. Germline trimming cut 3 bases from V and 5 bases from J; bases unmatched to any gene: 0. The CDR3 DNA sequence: TGTGCCAGCAGCTTGGGACAGGATCAGCCCCAGCATTTT. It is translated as CASSLGQDQPQHF.

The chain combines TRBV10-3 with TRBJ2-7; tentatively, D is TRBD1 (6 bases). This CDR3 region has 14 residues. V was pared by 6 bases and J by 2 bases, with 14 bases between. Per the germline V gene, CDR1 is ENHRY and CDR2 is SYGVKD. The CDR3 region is CAIRTQGPPYEQYF. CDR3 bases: TGTGCCATCAGAACCCAGGGGCCCCCCTACGAGCAGTACTTC.

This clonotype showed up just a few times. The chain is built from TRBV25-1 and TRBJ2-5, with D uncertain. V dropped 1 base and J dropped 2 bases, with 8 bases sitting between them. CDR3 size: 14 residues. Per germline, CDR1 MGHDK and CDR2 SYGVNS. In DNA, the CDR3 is TGTGCCAGCAGTGAATTGGCATATCAAGAGACCCAGTACTTC. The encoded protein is CASSELAYQETQYF.

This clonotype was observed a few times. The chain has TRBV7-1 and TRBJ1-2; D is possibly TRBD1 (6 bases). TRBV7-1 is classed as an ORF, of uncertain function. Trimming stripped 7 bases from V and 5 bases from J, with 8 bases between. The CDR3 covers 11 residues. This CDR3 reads CASTGEYGYTF. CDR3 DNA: TGTGCCAGCACAGGGGAATATGGCTACACCTTC.

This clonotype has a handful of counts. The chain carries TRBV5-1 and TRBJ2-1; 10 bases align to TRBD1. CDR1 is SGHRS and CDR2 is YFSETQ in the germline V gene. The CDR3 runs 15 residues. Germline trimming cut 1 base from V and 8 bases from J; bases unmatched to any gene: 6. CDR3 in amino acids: CASSLRGQGNDEQFF. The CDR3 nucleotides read TGCGCCAGCAGCTTGCGGGGACAGGGGAACGATGAGCAGTTCTTC.

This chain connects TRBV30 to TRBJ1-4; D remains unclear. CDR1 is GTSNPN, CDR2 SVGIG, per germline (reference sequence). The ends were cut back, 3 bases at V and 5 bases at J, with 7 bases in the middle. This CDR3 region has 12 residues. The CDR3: CAWSPPNEKLFF. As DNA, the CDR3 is TGTGCCTGGAGCCCTCCCAATGAAAAACTGTTTTTT.

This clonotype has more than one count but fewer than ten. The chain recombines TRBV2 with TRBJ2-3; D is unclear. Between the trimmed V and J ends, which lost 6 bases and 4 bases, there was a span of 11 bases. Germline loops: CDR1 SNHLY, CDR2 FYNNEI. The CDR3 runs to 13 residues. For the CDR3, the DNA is TGTGCCAGCAGGGACGGATTATCAGATACGCAGTATTTT. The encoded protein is CASRDGLSDTQYF. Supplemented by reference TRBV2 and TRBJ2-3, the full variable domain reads EPEVTQTPSHQVTQMGQEVILRCVPISNHLYFYWYRQILGQKVEFLVSFYNNEISEKSEIFDDQFSVERPDGSNFTLKIRSTKLEDSAMYFCASRDGLSDTQYFGPGTRLTVL.

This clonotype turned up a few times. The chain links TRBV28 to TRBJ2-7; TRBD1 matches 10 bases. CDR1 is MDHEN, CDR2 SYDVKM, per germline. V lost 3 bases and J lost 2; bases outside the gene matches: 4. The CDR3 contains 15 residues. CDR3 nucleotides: TGTGCCAGCAGTTTCCGGGACAGGGGCACCTACGAGCAGTACTTC. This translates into CASSFRDRGTYEQYF. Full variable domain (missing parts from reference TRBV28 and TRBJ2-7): DVKVTQSSRYLVKRTGEKVFLECVQDMDHENMFWYRQDPGLGLRLIYFSYDVKMKEKGDIPEGYSVSREKKERFSLILESASTNQTSMYLCASSFRDRGTYEQYFGPGTRLTVT.

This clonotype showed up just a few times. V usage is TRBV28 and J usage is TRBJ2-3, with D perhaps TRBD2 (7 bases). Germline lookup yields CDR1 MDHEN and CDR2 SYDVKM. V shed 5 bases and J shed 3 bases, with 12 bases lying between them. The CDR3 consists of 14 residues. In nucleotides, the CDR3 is TGTGCCAGCAGTGGGAGGGACACAACAGATACGCAGTATTTT. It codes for CASSGRDTTDTQYF. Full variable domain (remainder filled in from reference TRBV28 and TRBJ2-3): DVKVTQSSRYLVKRTGEKVFLECVQDMDHENMFWYRQDPGLGLRLIYFSYDVKMKEKGDIPEGYSVSREKKERFSLILESASTNQTSMYLCASSGRDTTDTQYFGPGTRLTVL.